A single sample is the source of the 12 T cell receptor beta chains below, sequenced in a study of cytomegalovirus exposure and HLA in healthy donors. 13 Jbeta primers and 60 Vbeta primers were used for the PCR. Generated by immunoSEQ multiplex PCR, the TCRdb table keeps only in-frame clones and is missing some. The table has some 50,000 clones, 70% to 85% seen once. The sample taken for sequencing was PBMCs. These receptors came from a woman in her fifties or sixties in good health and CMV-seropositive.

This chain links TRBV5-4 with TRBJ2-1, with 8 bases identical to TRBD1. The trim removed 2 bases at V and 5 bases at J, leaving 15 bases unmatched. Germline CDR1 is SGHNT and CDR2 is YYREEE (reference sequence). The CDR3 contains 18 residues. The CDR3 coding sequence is TGTGCCAGCAGCTTAGGGCCTCATATAGGACAGGGAGACAATGAGCAGTTCTTC. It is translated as CASSLGPHIGQGDNEQFF.

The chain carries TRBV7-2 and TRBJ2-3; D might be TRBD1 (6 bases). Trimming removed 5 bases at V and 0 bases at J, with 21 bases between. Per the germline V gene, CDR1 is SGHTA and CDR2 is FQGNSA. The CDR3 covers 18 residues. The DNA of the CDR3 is TGTGCCAGCAGCCCGGGACATTCCCTTACTCTGAGCACAGATACGCAGTATTTT. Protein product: CASSPGHSLTLSTDTQYF.

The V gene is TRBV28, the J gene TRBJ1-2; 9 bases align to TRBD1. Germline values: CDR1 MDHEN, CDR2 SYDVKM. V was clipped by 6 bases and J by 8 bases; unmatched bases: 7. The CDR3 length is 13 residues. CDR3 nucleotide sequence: TGTGCCAGCAGAGGGACAGGGTACATCGGCTACACCTTC. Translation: CASRGTGYIGYTF.

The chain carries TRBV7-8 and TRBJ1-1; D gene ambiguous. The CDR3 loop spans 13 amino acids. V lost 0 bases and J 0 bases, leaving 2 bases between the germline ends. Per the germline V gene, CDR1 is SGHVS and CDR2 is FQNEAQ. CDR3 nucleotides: TGTGCCAGCAGCTTAGCTATGAACACTGAAGCTTTCTTT. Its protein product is CASSLAMNTEAFF.

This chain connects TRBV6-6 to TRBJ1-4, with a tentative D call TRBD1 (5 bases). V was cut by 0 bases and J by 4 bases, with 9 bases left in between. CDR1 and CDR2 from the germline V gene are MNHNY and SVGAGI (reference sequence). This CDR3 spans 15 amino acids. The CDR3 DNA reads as TGTGCCAGCAGTTACTCGAGACAGATTAATGAAAAACTGTTTTTT. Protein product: CASSYSRQINEKLFF.

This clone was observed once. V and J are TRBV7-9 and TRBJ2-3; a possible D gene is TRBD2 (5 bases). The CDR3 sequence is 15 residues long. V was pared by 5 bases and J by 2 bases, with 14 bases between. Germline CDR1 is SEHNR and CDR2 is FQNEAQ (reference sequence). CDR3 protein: CASSVGESNTDTQYF. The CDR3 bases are TGTGCCAGCAGCGTCGGGGAATCGAACACAGATACGCAGTATTTT.

CDR3 in amino acids: CASSYSTGVQETQYF. CDR3 DNA: TGTGCCAGCAGTTACTCGACAGGGGTTCAAGAGACCCAGTACTTC. The chain links TRBV6-5 to TRBJ2-5, with TRBD1 identical over 8 bases. V gave up 0 bases and J gave up 2 bases; unmatched junction bases: 2. The CDR3 has 15 residues. Per the germline V gene, CDR1 is MNHEY and CDR2 is SVGAGI.

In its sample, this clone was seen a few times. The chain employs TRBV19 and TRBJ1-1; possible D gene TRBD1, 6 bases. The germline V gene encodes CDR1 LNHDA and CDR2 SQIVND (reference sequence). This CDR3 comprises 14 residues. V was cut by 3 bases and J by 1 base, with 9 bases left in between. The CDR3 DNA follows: TGTGCCAGTAGTATGGGGGCTACGAACACTGAAGCTTTCTTT. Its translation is CASSMGATNTEAFF.

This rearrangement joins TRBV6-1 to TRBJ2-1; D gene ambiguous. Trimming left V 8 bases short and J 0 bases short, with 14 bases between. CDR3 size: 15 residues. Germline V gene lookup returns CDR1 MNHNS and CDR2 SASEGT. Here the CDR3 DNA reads TGTGCCAGCCCCCTTACTTCTGTCTCCTACAATGAGCAGTTCTTC. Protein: CASPLTSVSYNEQFF.

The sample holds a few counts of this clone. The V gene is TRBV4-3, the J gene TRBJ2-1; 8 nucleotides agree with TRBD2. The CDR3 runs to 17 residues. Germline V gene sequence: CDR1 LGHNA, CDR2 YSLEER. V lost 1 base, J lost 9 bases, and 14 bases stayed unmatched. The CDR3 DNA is TGCGCCAGCAGCCAAGGGTATCAGAAGCGGGGGTTCGGTGAGCAGTTCTTC. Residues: CASSQGYQKRGFGEQFF.

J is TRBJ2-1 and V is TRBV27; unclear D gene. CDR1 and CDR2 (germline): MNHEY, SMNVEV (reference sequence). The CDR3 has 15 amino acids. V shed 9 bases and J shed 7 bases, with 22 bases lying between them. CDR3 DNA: TGTGCCAGTTCTTGGCGGCTACCGCGTGGGAATGAGCAGTTCTTC. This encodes CASSWRLPRGNEQFF.

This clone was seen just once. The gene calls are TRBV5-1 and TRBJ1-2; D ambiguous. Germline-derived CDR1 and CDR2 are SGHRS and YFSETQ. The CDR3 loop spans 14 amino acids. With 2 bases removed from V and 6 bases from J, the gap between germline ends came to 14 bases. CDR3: CASSFDSSGNGYTF. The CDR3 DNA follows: TGCGCCAGCAGCTTTGACTCCTCGGGGAATGGCTACACCTTC.